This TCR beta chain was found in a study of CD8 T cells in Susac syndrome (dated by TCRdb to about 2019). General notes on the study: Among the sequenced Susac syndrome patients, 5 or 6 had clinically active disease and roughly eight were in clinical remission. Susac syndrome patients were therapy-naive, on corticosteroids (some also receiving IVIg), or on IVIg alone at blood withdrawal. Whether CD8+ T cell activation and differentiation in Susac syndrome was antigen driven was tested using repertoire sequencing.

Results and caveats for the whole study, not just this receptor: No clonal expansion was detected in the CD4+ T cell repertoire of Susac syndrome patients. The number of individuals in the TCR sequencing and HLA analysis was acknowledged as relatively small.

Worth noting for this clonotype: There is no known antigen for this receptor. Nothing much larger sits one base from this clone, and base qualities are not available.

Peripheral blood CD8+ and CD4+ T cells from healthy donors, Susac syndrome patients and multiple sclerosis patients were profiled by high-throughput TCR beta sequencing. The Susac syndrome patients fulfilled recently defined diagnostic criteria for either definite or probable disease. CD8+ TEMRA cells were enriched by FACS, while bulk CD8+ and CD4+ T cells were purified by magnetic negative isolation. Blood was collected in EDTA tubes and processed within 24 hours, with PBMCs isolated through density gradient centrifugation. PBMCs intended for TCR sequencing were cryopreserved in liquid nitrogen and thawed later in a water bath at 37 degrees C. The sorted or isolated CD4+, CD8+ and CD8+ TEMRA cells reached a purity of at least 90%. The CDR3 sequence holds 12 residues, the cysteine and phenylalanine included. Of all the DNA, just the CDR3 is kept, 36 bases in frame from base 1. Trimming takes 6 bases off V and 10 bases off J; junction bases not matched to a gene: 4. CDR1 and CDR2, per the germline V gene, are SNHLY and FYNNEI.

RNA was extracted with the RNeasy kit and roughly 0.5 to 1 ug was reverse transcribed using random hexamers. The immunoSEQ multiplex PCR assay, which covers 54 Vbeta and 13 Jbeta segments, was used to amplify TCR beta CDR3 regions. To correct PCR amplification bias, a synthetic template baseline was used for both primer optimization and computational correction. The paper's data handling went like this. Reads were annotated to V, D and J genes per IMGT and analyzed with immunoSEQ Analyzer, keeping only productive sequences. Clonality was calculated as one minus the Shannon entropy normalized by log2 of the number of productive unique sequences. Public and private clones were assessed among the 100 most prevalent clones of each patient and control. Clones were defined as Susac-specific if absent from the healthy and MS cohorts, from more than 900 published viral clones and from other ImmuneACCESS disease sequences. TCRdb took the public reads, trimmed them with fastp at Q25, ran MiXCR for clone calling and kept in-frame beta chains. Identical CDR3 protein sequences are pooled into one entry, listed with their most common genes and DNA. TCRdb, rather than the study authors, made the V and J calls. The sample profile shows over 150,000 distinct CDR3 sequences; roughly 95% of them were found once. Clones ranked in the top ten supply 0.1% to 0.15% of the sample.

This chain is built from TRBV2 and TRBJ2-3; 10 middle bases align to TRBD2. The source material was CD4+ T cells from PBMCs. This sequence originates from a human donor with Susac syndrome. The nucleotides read TGTGCCAGCAGGGGCGGGACTAGCGCGCAGTATTTT. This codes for CASRGGTSAQYF.